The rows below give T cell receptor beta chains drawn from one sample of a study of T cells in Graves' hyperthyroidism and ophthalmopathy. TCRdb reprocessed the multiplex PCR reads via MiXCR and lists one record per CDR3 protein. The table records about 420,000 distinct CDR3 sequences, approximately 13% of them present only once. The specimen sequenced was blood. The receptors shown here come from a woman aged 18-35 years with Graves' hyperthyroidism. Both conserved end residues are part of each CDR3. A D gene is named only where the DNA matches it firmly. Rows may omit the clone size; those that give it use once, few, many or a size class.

DNA: TGCAGTGCTAGAGATATAAACCCCAACCGGGACAGGGGACAATACGAGCAGTACTTC; CDR3: CSARDINPNRDRGQYEQYF; size: many; J: TRBJ2-7; D: TRBD1; V: TRBV20-1
DNA: TGCAGCGTGGCGGCGGGAATTGAGACCCAGTACTTC; CDR3: CSVAAGIETQYF; size: few; J: TRBJ2-5; D: .; V: TRBV29-1
DNA: TGTGCCAGCAGTCTGTCGGGGGGCGCGGGTGAAAAACTGTTTTTT; CDR3: CASSLSGGAGEKLFF; size: .; J: TRBJ1-4; D: .; V: TRBV28
DNA: TGCAGTGCTAGCACTAGCGGGATTTCCTACGAGCAGTACTTC; CDR3: CSASTSGISYEQYF; size: .; J: TRBJ2-7; D: TRBD2; V: TRBV20-1
DNA: TGTGCCAGCAGCCACCTAGGAGCGGGAGGGTACAATGAGCAGTTCTTC; CDR3: CASSHLGAGGYNEQFF; size: many; J: TRBJ2-1; D: TRBD2; V: TRBV14
DNA: TGTGCCAGCAGCTTAGCGGTGGCTAGCGGGAGGGTCGAGCAGTACTTC; CDR3: CASSLAVASGRVEQYF; size: .; J: TRBJ2-7; D: TRBD2; V: TRBV7-9
DNA: TGTGCCAGCAGCTCACCTCTCACTGAAGCTTTCTTT; CDR3: CASSSPLTEAFF; size: many; J: TRBJ1-1; D: .; V: TRBV7-2
DNA: TGTGCCATCAGTGAACCGGGGACAGGATCCTCCTACGAGCAGTACTTC; CDR3: CAISEPGTGSSYEQYF; size: .; J: TRBJ2-7; D: TRBD1; V: TRBV10-3
DNA: TGTGCCAGTAGTATCCTCAGGGGACAGGGAGCTAACTATGGCTACACCTTC; CDR3: CASSILRGQGANYGYTF; size: few; J: TRBJ1-2; D: TRBD1; V: TRBV19
DNA: TGCGCCAGCAGCCAAGGGGGTATGCGGGATACTAGCACAGATACGCAGTATTTT; CDR3: CASSQGGMRDTSTDTQYF; size: few; J: TRBJ2-3; D: .; V: TRBV4-1
DNA: TGTGCCAGCAGCTCCCGGGACCGAGGAAACACCATATATTTT; CDR3: CASSSRDRGNTIYF; size: many; J: TRBJ1-3; D: .; V: TRBV13
DNA: TGTGCCAGCTCACCACTAGCGGGAGGGGCCAGGTCGCCCGAGCAGTACTTC; CDR3: CASSPLAGGARSPEQYF; size: few; J: TRBJ2-7; D: TRBD2; V: TRBV18
DNA: TGTGCCAGCAGTTCCCTCACTAGCGGGAGAGAGACCCAGTACTTC; CDR3: CASSSLTSGRETQYF; size: many; J: TRBJ2-5; D: TRBD2; V: TRBV27
DNA: TGTGCCAGCAGCCCATATAGCGGGAGCGGCACAGATACGCAGTATTTT; CDR3: CASSPYSGSGTDTQYF; size: .; J: TRBJ2-3; D: TRBD2; V: TRBV5-4
DNA: TGTGCCAGCAGTTTAGCGCTTGGGGGGTTCGGGGGCTACACCTTC; CDR3: CASSLALGGFGGYTF; size: .; J: TRBJ1-2; D: .; V: TRBV12-3/TRBV12-4
DNA: TGTGCCAGCAGCCCGGGGACTAGCAGGAGAAATGAGCAGTTCTTC; CDR3: CASSPGTSRRNEQFF; size: .; J: TRBJ2-1; D: TRBD2; V: TRBV3-1
DNA: TGTGCCAGCAGCAAGGGACAGGGACAGCCCCAGCATTTT; CDR3: CASSKGQGQPQHF; size: many; J: TRBJ1-5; D: TRBD1; V: TRBV12-3/TRBV12-4
DNA: TGCGCCAGCAGCTCGGGACAGGGTCTAAACAATGAGCAGTTCTTC; CDR3: CASSSGQGLNNEQFF; size: many; J: TRBJ2-1; D: TRBD1; V: TRBV5-1
DNA: TGTGCCAGCAGCTTAGTTTCGACTAGCGGGAGGTCAAGCTACGAGCAGTACTTC; CDR3: CASSLVSTSGRSSYEQYF; size: many; J: TRBJ2-7; D: TRBD2; V: TRBV7-2
DNA: TGCAGTGCGACGGGCCCAGAACAAGAGACCCAGTACTTC; CDR3: CSATGPEQETQYF; size: many; J: TRBJ2-5; D: .; V: TRBV20-1
DNA: TGCAGCGTTAGGTCGGCGGGTGAAGCTTTCTTT; CDR3: CSVRSAGEAFF; size: few; J: TRBJ1-1; D: .; V: TRBV29-1
DNA: TGCAGTGCTAGATTGGGACAGATCAATCAGCCCCAGCATTTT; CDR3: CSARLGQINQPQHF; size: many; J: TRBJ1-5; D: TRBD1; V: TRBV20-1
DNA: TGTGCCAGCAGCAAGGATACCGGGAAGATTTTT; CDR3: CASSKDTGKIF; size: .; J: TRBJ2-2; D: .; V: TRBV7-2
DNA: TGTGCCAGCAGCTTGGGACGACCGTTTCAAAACATTCAGTACTTC; CDR3: CASSLGRPFQNIQYF; size: many; J: TRBJ2-4; D: .; V: TRBV11-2
DNA: TGTGCCATCAGTGAGGCGACAGTTGCTGGCTACACCTTC; CDR3: CAISEATVAGYTF; size: many; J: TRBJ1-2; D: .; V: TRBV10-3
DNA: TGTGCCAGCAGCGACCGACAGGGGGCGCGTGGCTACACCTTC; CDR3: CASSDRQGARGYTF; size: many; J: TRBJ1-2; D: TRBD1; V: TRBV7-2
DNA: TGTGCCAGCAGTTTATTGGGGAGGGCCGTTATATCTGGGGAGACCCAGTACTTC; CDR3: CASSLLGRAVISGETQYF; size: many; J: TRBJ2-5; D: TRBD2; V: TRBV27
DNA: TGCAGTGCGAAGGGAGTTATACCCACAGATACGCAGTATTTT; CDR3: CSAKGVIPTDTQYF; size: many; J: TRBJ2-3; D: .; V: TRBV20-1
DNA: TGTGCCAGCAGGGCCAGAGCCTTGAACACTGAAGCTTTCTTT; CDR3: CASRARALNTEAFF; size: many; J: TRBJ1-1; D: .; V: TRBV6-1
DNA: TGCAGCGTAGCGCTACAGGGAATGAATTCACCCCTCCACTTT; CDR3: CSVALQGMNSPLHF; size: few; J: TRBJ1-6; D: .; V: TRBV29-1
DNA: TGCAGCGTTGAAGCAGAGGGAAACTATGGCTACACCTTC; CDR3: CSVEAEGNYGYTF; size: .; J: TRBJ1-2; D: .; V: TRBV29-1
DNA: TGCAGTGCCCCCCGGGACTTCAATGAGCAGTTCTTC; CDR3: CSAPRDFNEQFF; size: .; J: TRBJ2-1; D: .; V: TRBV20-1
DNA: TGTGCCAGTAGTATCTACGGCCAGGCCCGAAATGAGCAGTTCTTC; CDR3: CASSIYGQARNEQFF; size: .; J: TRBJ2-1; D: .; V: TRBV19
DNA: TGTGCCAGTAATGAACAACCAGGGGGCTCCTACAATGAGCAGTTCTTC; CDR3: CASNEQPGGSYNEQFF; size: few; J: TRBJ2-1; D: TRBD1; V: TRBV19
DNA: TGTGCCAGCTCACCACCATCTCGACGGACTGAAGCTTTCTTT; CDR3: CASSPPSRRTEAFF; size: many; J: TRBJ1-1; D: .; V: TRBV18
DNA: TGTGCCAGCAGTCTCCGGACTAGCGGGAGTTATCAAGAGACCCAGTACTTC; CDR3: CASSLRTSGSYQETQYF; size: many; J: TRBJ2-5; D: TRBD2; V: TRBV12-3/TRBV12-4
DNA: TGTGCCAGCAGCCCAAGGACTAGCGGGATTCCTTACAATGAGCAGTTCTTC; CDR3: CASSPRTSGIPYNEQFF; size: many; J: TRBJ2-1; D: TRBD2; V: TRBV28